The 19 T cell receptor beta chains in this list originate from one sample, sequenced in a study of cytomegalovirus exposure and HLA in healthy donors. The PCR used 60 Vbeta and 13 Jbeta primers. Profiling relied on immunoSEQ multiplex PCR, and the TCRdb table lists in-frame clones only, not all of them. The table records under 150,000 clones, roughly 83% of them present only once. The source material was PBMCs. These receptors originate from a man aged 40-49 years in good health and CMV-seropositive.

The chain recombines TRBV19 with TRBJ1-2, with 8 nucleotides matching TRBD1. V shed 3 bases, J shed 2 bases, and the junction held 5 bases outside the gene matches. The V gene's germline CDR1 is LNHDA and CDR2 SQIVND (reference sequence). The CDR3 has 15 amino acids. CDR3: CASSIAGGTNYGYTF. CDR3 nucleotide sequence: TGTGCCAGTAGTATCGCAGGGGGCACGAACTATGGCTACACCTTC.

The rearrangement uses TRBV9 and TRBJ2-7, with D unresolved. This CDR3 contains 16 residues. Per germline, CDR1 SGDLS and CDR2 YYNGEE. V lost 0 bases, J lost 2 bases, and 15 bases lay in between. CDR3 in amino acids: CASSVAPAVGAYEQYF. DNA for the CDR3: TGTGCCAGCAGCGTAGCCCCCGCGGTAGGAGCCTACGAGCAGTACTTC.

The table lists this clone with a count of one. The V gene is TRBV7-3, the J gene TRBJ2-2, with 7 bases identical to TRBD1. Germline V gives CDR1 SGHTA, CDR2 FQGTGA. With 0 bases clipped from V and 2 bases from J, the junction kept 6 bases outside the gene matches. The CDR3 consists of 17 residues. In nucleotides, the CDR3 is TGTGCCAGCAGCTTAACCCGACAGGGTCTAAACACCGGGGAGCTGTTTTTT. This encodes CASSLTRQGLNTGELFF.

The chain employs TRBV27 and TRBJ2-5, with 14 bases aligning to TRBD2. The V and J ends lost 5 bases and 5 bases, in that order; junction bases with no gene match: 13. Germline CDR1 MNHEY, CDR2 SMNVEV (reference sequence). This CDR3 region has 18 residues. The CDR3 loop reads CASSPGTSGSTPVETQYF. The CDR3 DNA sequence: TGTGCCAGCAGTCCCGGGACTAGCGGGAGCACACCTGTGGAGACCCAGTACTTC.

The chain couples TRBV7-6 to TRBJ1-1; TRBD1 agrees at 7 bases. This CDR3 region has 13 residues. Trimming took 2 bases from V and 6 from J; bases not matched to a gene: 3. Germline V lookup: CDR1 SGHVS, CDR2 FNYEAQ. The CDR3 region has the DNA TGTGCCAGCAGCTTAACAGGGGTGGCTGAAGCTTTCTTT. Its protein is CASSLTGVAEAFF. The whole variable domain, filled in from reference TRBV7-6 and TRBJ1-1, reads GAGVSQSPRYKVTKRGQDVALRCDPISGHVSLYWYRQALGQGPEFLTYFNYEAQQDKSGLPNDRFSAERPEGSISTLTIQRTEQRDSAMYRCASSLTGVAEAFFGQGTRLTVV.

This clone showed up just once. V gene TRBV6-5 combines with J gene TRBJ1-2, with no clear D. Trimming removed 7 bases at V and 2 bases at J, with 11 bases between. The CDR3 totals 13 residues. Germline CDR1 is MNHEY and CDR2 is SVGAGI. CDR3 DNA sequence: TGTGCCAGCATTGATAATGCGAACTATGGCTACACCTTC. Translated: CASIDNANYGYTF.

The genes are TRBV9 and TRBJ2-1; D is undetermined. The CDR3 loop spans 13 amino acids. The germline CDR1 and CDR2 sequences are SGDLS and YYNGEE. V gave up 4 bases and J gave up 5 bases, with 10 bases separating them. In nucleotides, the CDR3 is TGTGCCAGCAGCTCTAGATGGGACAATGAGCAGTTCTTC. It codes for CASSSRWDNEQFF.

This clone was seen once. V usage is TRBV19 and J usage is TRBJ1-2; TRBD1 might be the D (5 bases). The CDR3 extends over 14 amino acids. The ends were cut back, 7 bases at V and 4 bases at J, with 16 bases in the middle. Germline V gene data show CDR1 as LNHDA and CDR2 as SQIVND (reference sequence). In nucleotides, the CDR3 is TGTGCCAGTAAGTCCCCCGGCCAGGGCTATGGCTACACCTTC. The encoded protein is CASKSPGQGYGYTF.

This clone showed up just a few times. The rearrangement uses TRBV7-6 and TRBJ2-2; 7 positions match TRBD2. Germline values: CDR1 SGHVS, CDR2 FNYEAQ. CDR3 length: 16 residues. With V trimmed by 1 base and J by 7 bases, 9 bases remained unmatched. The CDR3 DNA sequence: TGTGCCAGCAGCTTAGTTGCGGGAGAAGACCACGGGGAGCTGTTTTTT. Protein: CASSLVAGEDHGELFF.

This clone was detected only a few times. This rearrangement joins TRBV7-9 to TRBJ1-4, with a tentative D call TRBD1 (5 bases). The length of the CDR3 is 15 residues. Germline CDR1 reads SEHNR; CDR2 reads FQNEAQ (reference sequence). V lost 3 bases and J 0 bases, leaving 8 bases between the germline ends. CDR3 region: CASSLTVSTNEKLFF. The CDR3 DNA reads TGTGCCAGCAGCTTGACAGTATCAACTAATGAAAAACTGTTTTTT.

V usage is TRBV9 and J usage is TRBJ2-3, with 7 positions matching TRBD2. Germline trimming cut 3 bases from V and 2 bases from J; bases unmatched to any gene: 6. Per the germline V gene, CDR1 is SGDLS and CDR2 is YYNGEE. This CDR3 has 15 amino acids. CDR3: CASSAYGRNTDTQYF. As DNA, the CDR3 is TGTGCCAGCAGCGCGTACGGGAGGAACACAGATACGCAGTATTTT. The variable domain in full, completed from reference TRBV9 and TRBJ2-3, reads DSGVTQTPKHLITATGQRVTLRCSPRSGDLSVYWYQQSLDQGLQFLIQYYNGEERAKGNILERFSAQQFPDLHSELNLSSLELGDSALYFCASSAYGRNTDTQYFGPGTRLTVL.

For the CDR3, the DNA is TGTGCCAGCAGTTTAGGCGGCGGTCTTGTCAATCAGCCCCAGCATTTT. Amino acid sequence: CASSLGGGLVNQPQHF. The rearrangement joins TRBV27 to TRBJ1-5; D call uncertain. This CDR3 has 16 amino acids. The germline V gene has CDR1 MNHEY and CDR2 SMNVEV (reference sequence). V was clipped by 2 bases and J by 3 bases, with 14 bases between them.

This chain uses TRBV27 with TRBJ1-5, with a weak D call TRBD1 (5 bases). There are 16 residues in the CDR3. Germline CDR1 is MNHEY and CDR2 is SMNVEV (reference sequence). V was cut by 3 bases and J by 4 bases, with 16 bases left in between. The CDR3 reads CASSFKAARENQPQHF. CDR3 bases: TGTGCCAGCAGTTTTAAGGCGGCCAGGGAAAATCAGCCCCAGCATTTT.

The V call is TRBV9, the J call TRBJ1-2, with D unclear. The CDR3 is 14 amino acids. Germline V gene lookup returns CDR1 SGDLS and CDR2 YYNGEE. Trimming cost V 2 bases and J 2 bases, with 10 bases left between them. CDR3 nucleotide sequence: TGTGCCAGCAGCGTCGCAAATCGGAACTATGGCTACACCTTC. Its translation: CASSVANRNYGYTF. The variable domain in full, with the rest retrieved from reference TRBV9 and TRBJ1-2, is DSGVTQTPKHLITATGQRVTLRCSPRSGDLSVYWYQQSLDQGLQFLIQYYNGEERAKGNILERFSAQQFPDLHSELNLSSLELGDSALYFCASSVANRNYGYTFGSGTRLTVV.

DNA of the CDR3: TGTGCCAGCAGCGTAGCGACAGGGGGGGACCTCGATTATGGCTACACCTTC. It specifies CASSVATGGDLDYGYTF. The gene calls are TRBV9 and TRBJ1-2; 9 bases align to TRBD1. Per the germline V gene, CDR1 is SGDLS and CDR2 is YYNGEE. The CDR3 consists of 17 residues. V dropped 0 bases and J dropped 5; count of bases not matched to a gene: 11.

This rearrangement joins TRBV7-2 to TRBJ1-2; 11 positions match TRBD1. Germline CDR1 SGHTA, CDR2 FQGNSA. The CDR3 contains 19 residues. Trimming took 3 bases from V and 4 from J; bases not matched to a gene: 16. The CDR3 protein is CASSLLDRDRGAPLYGYTF. CDR3 bases: TGTGCCAGCAGCTTGCTTGACCGGGACAGGGGGGCTCCCCTCTATGGCTACACCTTC.

This chain connects TRBV10-3 to TRBJ1-5, with D maybe TRBD1 (6 bases). V was trimmed by 4 bases and J by 1 base, leaving 14 bases between them. The germline V gene encodes CDR1 ENHRY and CDR2 SYGVKD. The CDR3 extends over 16 amino acids. The DNA of the CDR3 is TGTGCCATCAGTGGTCAGGGGCCAGGAAGCAATCAGCCCCAGCATTTT. It encodes CAISGQGPGSNQPQHF.

The V gene is TRBV14, the J gene TRBJ1-1; TRBD1 is a possible D gene (5 bases). The V gene lost 0 bases and the J gene lost 11 bases, with 13 bases spanning the gap. Germline lookup yields CDR1 SGHDN and CDR2 FVKESK. This CDR3 contains 13 residues. For the CDR3, the DNA is TGTGCCAGCAGCCAAGACTTGGACATCCCCGCTTTCTTT. The encoded protein is CASSQDLDIPAFF.

This rearrangement joins TRBV15 to TRBJ2-2; D ambiguous. The CDR3 is 15 amino acids. CDR1 LNHNV and CDR2 YYDKDF come from the germline V gene (reference sequence). V lost 1 base and J lost 0, with 6 bases in between. The CDR3 protein is CATSRVSANTGELFF. The CDR3 DNA follows: TGTGCCACCAGCAGAGTGTCAGCGAACACCGGGGAGCTGTTTTTT.